Listed below are T cell receptor beta chains from one sample, sequenced in a study of liver allograft versus peripheral blood T cells. TCRdb analysed the reads with MiXCR anew, one entry per CDR3 protein. The profile shows around 2,800 distinct CDR3 sequences, more than 14% of them singletons. These receptors were taken from a human patient who had a liver transplant. Some T cells may trace back to the graft donor. CDR3s include the opening cysteine and the closing phenylalanine or tryptophan. D genes are given only for firm matches. Size values are once, few and many counts, or a class for expanded clones, and some rows have none.

>TRBV12-3/TRBV12-4|medium-sized|.|TRBJ1-1
CASSLGGHFAEDTEAFF
TGTGCCAGCAGTTTGGGTGGACACTTCGCCGAGGACACTGAAGCTTTCTTT
>TRBV27|medium-sized|.|TRBJ2-1
CASSGGERGNEQFF
TGTGCCAGCAGTGGTGGAGAACGAGGGAATGAGCAGTTCTTC
>TRBV6-1|.|.|TRBJ2-1
CASSELAGEQFF
TGTGCCAGCAGTGAATTGGCGGGAGAGCAGTTCTTC
>TRBV18|medium-sized|.|TRBJ1-1
CASSPPLRNTEAFF
TGTGCCAGCTCACCACCTCTCCGAAACACTGAAGCTTTCTTT
>TRBV7-8|.|TRBD2|TRBJ2-7
CASSWVLAGGPVVYEQYF
TGTGCCAGCAGCTGGGTTCTGGCGGGAGGGCCGGTTGTTTACGAGCAGTACTTC
>TRBV9|medium-sized|TRBD1|TRBJ2-2
CASSVMRDRPNTGELFF
TGTGCCAGCAGCGTAATGAGGGACAGGCCTAACACCGGGGAGCTGTTTTTT
>TRBV6-5|many|.|TRBJ2-5
CASSYTGYQETQYF
TGTGCCAGCAGCTACACAGGTTACCAAGAGACCCAGTACTTC
>TRBV20-1|few|TRBD1|TRBJ1-5
CSARDWGTANQPQHF
TGCAGTGCTAGAGATTGGGGGACAGCAAATCAGCCCCAGCATTTT
>TRBV19|medium-sized|.|TRBJ1-6
CASSTGTFSPLHF
TGTGCCAGTAGTACAGGAACCTTTTCACCCCTCCACTTT
>TRBV6-5|few|.|TRBJ1-2
CASSYSMANYGYTF
TGTGCCAGCAGTTACTCGATGGCTAACTATGGCTACACCTTC
>TRBV12-3/TRBV12-4|.|TRBD2|TRBJ2-1
CASSYEREILGEQFF
TGTGCCAGCAGTTACGAGCGGGAAATTTTAGGTGAGCAGTTCTTC
>TRBV7-2|medium-sized|.|TRBJ2-7
CASSLTVDLAYEQYF
TGTGCCAGCAGCCTGACTGTGGACCTTGCCTACGAGCAGTACTTC
>TRBV27|medium-sized|.|TRBJ1-5
CASSFMPSVGINQPQHF
TGTGCCAGCAGTTTTATGCCCTCGGTGGGAATAAATCAGCCCCAGCATTTT
>TRBV27|medium-sized|.|TRBJ2-1
CASSLSSGLYNEQFF
TGTGCCAGCAGTTTATCCTCGGGGCTGTACAATGAGCAGTTCTTC
>TRBV5-6|many|.|TRBJ1-2
CASSLGARGYTF
TGTGCCAGCAGCTTGGGGGCAAGGGGCTACACCTTC
>TRBV12-5|medium-sized|.|TRBJ1-1
CASGFQEVTEAFF
TGTGCTAGTGGTTTTCAGGAGGTCACTGAAGCTTTCTTT
>TRBV20-1|.|.|TRBJ1-2
CSARSGNYGYTF
TGCAGTGCTAGAAGCGGTAACTATGGCTACACCTTC
>TRBV9|.|TRBD1|TRBJ1-1
CASSVVDGDRDRLGAFF
TGTGCCAGCAGCGTAGTTGATGGGGACAGGGACCGGTTAGGAGCTTTCTTT
>TRBV28|many|.|TRBJ1-3
CASRQWNSGNTIYF
TGTGCCAGCAGACAATGGAACTCTGGAAACACCATATATTTT
>TRBV13|many|TRBD1|TRBJ1-2
CASSAGTGFGGYTF
TGTGCCAGCAGCGCCGGGACAGGCTTCGGTGGCTACACCTTC
>TRBV6-2/TRBV6-3|medium-sized|.|TRBJ1-5
CASNWGGSNQPQHF
TGTGCCAGCAACTGGGGAGGGAGCAATCAGCCCCAGCATTTT
>TRBV24-1|medium-sized|.|TRBJ1-1
CATKVVNTEAFF
TGTGCCACTAAGGTCGTGAACACTGAAGCTTTCTTT